Presented here are 20 T cell receptor beta chains from one specimen sequenced in a study of shared clonotypes between healthy human individuals. Libraries were prepared by immunoSEQ multiplex PCR; TCRdb keeps only in-frame clonotypes and omits some of them. Of 400,000 to 550,000 clones in the sample, roughly 85% were seen once. Material: PBMCs. The receptors shown here come from a woman aged 40 to 55 in good health. Some clones in this sample may be carry-over from other donors' samples.

V usage is TRBV5-1 and J usage is TRBJ2-2, with a tentative D call TRBD2 (6 bases). CDR1 SGHRS and CDR2 YFSETQ come from the germline V gene. Trimming took off 0 bases at V and 6 bases at J, with 12 bases between the two ends. The CDR3 is 15 amino acids. The CDR3 loop is CASSLDPGVAGELFF. DNA of the CDR3: TGCGCCAGCAGCTTGGATCCGGGAGTCGCCGGGGAGCTGTTTTTT.

V and J are TRBV25-1 and TRBJ2-2, with D perhaps TRBD2 (7 bases). The V end lost 4 bases, the J end lost 3 bases, and 12 bases lay between the germline ends. The CDR3 contains 15 residues. Germline CDR1 MGHDK, CDR2 SYGVNS. The CDR3 sequence is CASSVRGGDTGELFF. The CDR3 DNA is TGTGCCAGCAGTGTGCGAGGGGGGGACACCGGGGAGCTGTTTTTT.

The gene calls are TRBV28 and TRBJ1-4; possibly TRBD1 for D (5 bases). Germline CDR1 is MDHEN and CDR2 is SYDVKM. This CDR3 comprises 15 residues. Trimming took off 6 bases at V and 8 bases at J, with 19 bases between the two ends. This chain's CDR3 is CASSTPGGLSEKLFF. The CDR3, as DNA: TGTGCCAGCAGCACTCCTGGGGGTTTGTCGGAAAAACTGTTTTTT. The variable domain in full, with the rest retrieved from reference TRBV28 and TRBJ1-4, is DVKVTQSSRYLVKRTGEKVFLECVQDMDHENMFWYRQDPGLGLRLIYFSYDVKMKEKGDIPEGYSVSREKKERFSLILESASTNQTSMYLCASSTPGGLSEKLFFGSGTQLSVL.

The chain employs TRBV28 and TRBJ2-5; D remains unclear. The V and J ends lost 3 bases and 1 base respectively, with 9 bases between them. The CDR3 covers 14 residues. CDR1 is MDHEN, CDR2 SYDVKM, per germline. In DNA form, the CDR3 reads TGTGCCAGCAGTTTGATGCAGGCCCAAGAGACCCAGTACTTC. Its translation is CASSLMQAQETQYF.

The genes are TRBV5-4 and TRBJ1-4; TRBD1 aligns across 7 bases. CDR3 length equals 15 residues. V trimming: 4 bases; J trimming: 4 bases; junction bases outside the gene matches: 7. Germline V gene sequence: CDR1 SGHNT, CDR2 YYREEE (reference sequence). DNA for the CDR3: TGTGCCAGCAGCCCCAACAGGGGCCTTAATGAAAAACTGTTTTTT. This sequence encodes CASSPNRGLNEKLFF. The full variable domain, completed using reference TRBV5-4 and TRBJ1-4, is ETGVTQSPTHLIKTRGQQVTLRCSSQSGHNTVSWYQQALGQGPQFIFQYYREEENGRGNFPPRFSGLQFPNYSSELNVNALELDDSALYLCASSPNRGLNEKLFFGSGTQLSVL.

This clone has at least ten counts. The CDR3 region has the DNA TGTGCCAGCAGTCCTGGACAGTTTAACTATGGCTACACCTTC. It translates to CASSPGQFNYGYTF. The genes are TRBV28 and TRBJ1-2; possible D gene TRBD1, 6 bases. The germline CDR1 and CDR2 sequences are MDHEN and SYDVKM. CDR3 length equals 14 residues. The V end lost 5 bases, the J end lost 1 base, and 11 bases lay between the germline ends.

This clone was seen a few times. The chain combines TRBV5-1 with TRBJ1-1; no clear D. Looked up from germline, CDR1 is SGHRS and CDR2 is YFSETQ. Trimming removed 0 bases at V and 1 base at J, with 7 bases between. The CDR3 has 14 residues. In nucleotides, the CDR3 is TGCGCCAGCAGCTTGGTTCCGGAGAACACTGAAGCTTTCTTT. The encoded protein is CASSLVPENTEAFF.

The chain uses TRBV5-1 and TRBJ2-7; the D gene is possibly TRBD1 (6 bases). There are 14 residues in the CDR3. Trimming took off 1 base at V and 2 bases at J, with 10 bases between the two ends. CDR1 SGHRS and CDR2 YFSETQ come from the germline V gene. CDR3 DNA: TGCGCCAGCAGCTTGAGGGGACACCCCTACGAGCAGTACTTC. Amino acids: CASSLRGHPYEQYF.

Concerning this clone: Other DNA variants within this sample encode the same CDR3. The V call is TRBV7-6, the J call TRBJ1-1, with TRBD1 identical over 9 bases. This CDR3 has 13 residues. V lost 3 bases to trimming and J lost 4 bases; unmatched junction nucleotides: 0. Germline values: CDR1 SGHVS, CDR2 FNYEAQ. For the CDR3, the DNA is TGTGCCAGCAGCTTGGGACAGGGCACTGAAGCTTTCTTT. Translation gives CASSLGQGTEAFF.

The genes are TRBV5-1 and TRBJ1-5; perhaps TRBD1 as D (6 bases). The ends were cut back, 4 bases at V and 5 bases at J, with 16 bases in the middle. CDR1 SGHRS and CDR2 YFSETQ come from the germline V gene. The length of the CDR3 is 15 residues. The CDR3 sequence is CASSRNPGEHQPQHF. For the CDR3, the DNA is TGCGCCAGCAGCCGGAATCCAGGGGAACATCAGCCCCAGCATTTT.

The chain recombines TRBV5-1 with TRBJ2-3, with no clear D. The CDR3 extends over 16 amino acids. The V and J ends lost 2 bases and 4 bases respectively, with 17 bases between them. In germline, CDR1 is SGHRS, CDR2 YFSETQ. The CDR3 bases are TGCGCCAGCAGCTTTTCTACCGGGTTTTTCTCAGATACGCAGTATTTT. Translating gives CASSFSTGFFSDTQYF.

The chain recombines TRBV5-1 with TRBJ1-4; 8 bases are a match to TRBD1. The germline CDR1 and CDR2 sequences are SGHRS and YFSETQ. The CDR3 is made up of 16 amino acids. V dropped 4 bases and J dropped 7; count of bases not matched to a gene: 12. CDR3: CASSTFGQGGGEKLFF. CDR3 DNA: TGCGCCAGCAGCACGTTCGGACAGGGAGGAGGTGAAAAACTGTTTTTT.

The chain links TRBV7-8 to TRBJ1-6, with D maybe TRBD1 (6 bases). Trimming shortened V by 6 bases and J by 6 bases, and 15 bases separated the two germline ends. The CDR3 runs 15 residues. Germline lookup yields CDR1 SGHVS and CDR2 FQNEAQ. The CDR3: CASSPGGRSNSPLHF. For the CDR3, the DNA is TGTGCCAGCAGTCCTGGGGGGCGCAGTAATTCACCCCTCCACTTT. Full variable domain (missing parts from reference TRBV7-8 and TRBJ1-6): GAGVSQSPRYKVAKRGQDVALRCDPISGHVSLFWYQQALGQGPEFLTYFQNEAQLDKSGLPSDRFFAERPEGSVSTLKIQRTQQEDSAVYLCASSPGGRSNSPLHFGNGTRLTVT.

The V gene is TRBV5-4, the J gene TRBJ1-1; D remains ambiguous. CDR1 and CDR2 from the germline V gene are SGHNT and YYREEE (reference sequence). This CDR3 region has 15 residues. V was clipped by 0 bases and J by 5 bases, with 14 bases between them. The CDR3 loop is CASSLAASGGTEAFF. In DNA, the CDR3 is TGTGCCAGCAGCTTGGCCGCCAGTGGAGGAACTGAAGCTTTCTTT.

V is TRBV4-1 and J is TRBJ2-1, with a weak D call TRBD2 (5 bases). The CDR3 runs to 16 residues. Germline V gives CDR1 MGHRA, CDR2 YSYEKL. Trimming removed 0 bases at V and 6 bases at J, with 15 bases between. The CDR3 here is CASSQDDAKRTNEQFF. The CDR3 region has the DNA TGCGCCAGCAGCCAAGACGATGCTAAGCGGACCAATGAGCAGTTCTTC.

V is TRBV5-1 and J is TRBJ1-4, with D perhaps TRBD1 (6 bases). V was trimmed by 6 bases and J by 0 bases, leaving 15 bases between them. Germline V gives CDR1 SGHRS, CDR2 YFSETQ. This CDR3 has 16 amino acids. The CDR3, as DNA: TGCGCCAGCACGAAGGAAGAGGGGGCAACTAATGAAAAACTGTTTTTT. Protein sequence: CASTKEEGATNEKLFF.

This clone was seen a handful of times. V is TRBV6-1 and J is TRBJ2-2, with no clear D. The CDR3 consists of 12 residues. Trimming shortened V by 3 bases and J by 8 bases, and 7 bases separated the two germline ends. Germline assignment: CDR1 MNHNS and CDR2 SASEGT. In nucleotides, the CDR3 is TGTGCCAGCAGTGACGAGGTTGGGGAGCTGTTTTTT. It yields the protein CASSDEVGELFF.

V and J are TRBV6-5 and TRBJ2-1, with 12 bases identical to TRBD2. Germline V gene data show CDR1 as MNHEY and CDR2 as SVGAGI. The CDR3 spans 14 residues. V lost 5 bases, J lost 5 bases, and 1 base stayed unmatched. The CDR3 nucleotides are TGTGCCAGCAGTCGACTAGCGGGAGACAATGAGCAGTTCTTC. Translated, it gives CASSRLAGDNEQFF.

This clone was picked up many times. Other nucleotide sequences from this sample produce the same CDR3. The chain employs TRBV13 and TRBJ2-1; 14 bases are a match to TRBD2. The CDR3 loop spans 16 amino acids. Per the germline V gene, CDR1 is PRHDT and CDR2 is FYEKMQ (reference sequence). J was trimmed by 9 bases and V by 5 bases; bases with no gene match: 9. The CDR3 coding sequence is TGTGCCAGCAGCCCAAGACTAGCGGGAGGGTTCGGTGAGCAGTTCTTC. Its protein is CASSPRLAGGFGEQFF.

This clone was observed many times. V and J are TRBV6-1 and TRBJ1-5, with TRBD1 identical over 8 bases. The CDR3 totals 14 residues. Germline V gene data show CDR1 as MNHNS and CDR2 as SASEGT. The V gene end was trimmed by 6 bases and the J gene end by 5 bases; junction bases not matched to a gene: 6. CDR3 DNA sequence: TGTGCCAGCAGGCCAGGGGGCGCGGATCAGCCCCAGCATTTT. This gives the protein CASRPGGADQPQHF.